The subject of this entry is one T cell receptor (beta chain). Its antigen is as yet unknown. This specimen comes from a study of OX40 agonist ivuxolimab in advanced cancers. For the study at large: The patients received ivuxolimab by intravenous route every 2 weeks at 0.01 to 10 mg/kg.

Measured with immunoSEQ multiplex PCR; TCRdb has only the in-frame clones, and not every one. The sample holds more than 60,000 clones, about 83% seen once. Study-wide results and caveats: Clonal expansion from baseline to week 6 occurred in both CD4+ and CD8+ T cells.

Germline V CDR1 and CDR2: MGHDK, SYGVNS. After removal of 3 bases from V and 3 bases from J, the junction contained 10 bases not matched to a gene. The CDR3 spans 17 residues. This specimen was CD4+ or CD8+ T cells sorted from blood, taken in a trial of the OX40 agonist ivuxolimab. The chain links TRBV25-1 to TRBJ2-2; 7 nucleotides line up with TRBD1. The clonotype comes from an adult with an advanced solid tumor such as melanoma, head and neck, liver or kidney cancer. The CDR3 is CASSDARARGYTGELFF. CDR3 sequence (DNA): TGTGCCAGCAGTGACGCTCGGGCCAGGGGGTACACCGGGGAGCTGTTTTTT.